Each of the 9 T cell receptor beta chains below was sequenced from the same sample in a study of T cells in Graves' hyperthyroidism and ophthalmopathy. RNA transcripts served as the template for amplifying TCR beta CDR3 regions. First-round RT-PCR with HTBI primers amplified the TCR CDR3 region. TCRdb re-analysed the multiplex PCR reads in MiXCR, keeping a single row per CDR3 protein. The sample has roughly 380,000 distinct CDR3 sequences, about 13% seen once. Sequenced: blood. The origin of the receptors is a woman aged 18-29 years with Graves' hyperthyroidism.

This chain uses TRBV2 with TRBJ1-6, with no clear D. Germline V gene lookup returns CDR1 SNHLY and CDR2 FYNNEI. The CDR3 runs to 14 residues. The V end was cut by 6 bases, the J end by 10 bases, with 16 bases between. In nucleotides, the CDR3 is TGTGCCAGCAGCTTAGGCCAGATTAAATCACCCCTCCACTTT. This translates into CASSLGQIKSPLHF.

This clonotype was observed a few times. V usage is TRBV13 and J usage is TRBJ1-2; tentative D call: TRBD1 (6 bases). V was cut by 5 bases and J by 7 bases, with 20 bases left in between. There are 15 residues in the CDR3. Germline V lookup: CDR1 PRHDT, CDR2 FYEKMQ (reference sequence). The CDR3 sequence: CASSLSGGGHGGYTF. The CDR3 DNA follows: TGTGCCAGCAGCCTAAGCGGAGGGGGGCATGGTGGCTACACCTTC.

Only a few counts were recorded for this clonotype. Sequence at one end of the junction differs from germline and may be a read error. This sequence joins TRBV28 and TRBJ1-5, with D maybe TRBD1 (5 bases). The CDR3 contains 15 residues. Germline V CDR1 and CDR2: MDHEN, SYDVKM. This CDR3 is CANSSHAGFNQPQHF. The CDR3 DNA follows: TGTGCCAACAGTTCCCACGCAGGGTTTAATCAGCCCCAGCATTTT.

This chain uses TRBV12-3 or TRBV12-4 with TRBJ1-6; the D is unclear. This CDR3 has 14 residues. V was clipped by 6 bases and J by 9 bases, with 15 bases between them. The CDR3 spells CASSPDGLGSPLHF. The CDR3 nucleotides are TGTGCCAGCAGCCCCGACGGGTTAGGTTCACCCCTCCACTTT.

The CDR3 nucleotides are TGTGCCATCAGTGAGTCTATAGCGGGAGGAGAGACCCAGTACTTC. Amino acids: CAISESIAGGETQYF. This chain links TRBV10-3 with TRBJ2-5; 10 bases are a match to TRBD2. J gave up 4 bases and V 0 bases, and 2 bases lay outside the gene matches. Germline lookup yields CDR1 ENHRY and CDR2 SYGVKD. The CDR3 covers 15 residues.

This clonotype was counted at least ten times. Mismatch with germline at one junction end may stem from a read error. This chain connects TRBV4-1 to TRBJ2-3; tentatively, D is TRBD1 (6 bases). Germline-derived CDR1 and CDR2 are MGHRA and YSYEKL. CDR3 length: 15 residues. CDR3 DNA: TGCGCCAGCAGGCAAGGGGGTATAGCCCGAGATACGCAGTATTTT. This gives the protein CASRQGGIARDTQYF.

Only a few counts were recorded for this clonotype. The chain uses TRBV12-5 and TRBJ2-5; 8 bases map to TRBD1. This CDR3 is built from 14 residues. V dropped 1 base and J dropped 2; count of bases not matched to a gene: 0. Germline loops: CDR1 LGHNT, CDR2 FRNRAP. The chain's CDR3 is CASGLGDRQETQYF. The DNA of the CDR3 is TGTGCTAGTGGTTTGGGGGACAGGCAAGAGACCCAGTACTTC.

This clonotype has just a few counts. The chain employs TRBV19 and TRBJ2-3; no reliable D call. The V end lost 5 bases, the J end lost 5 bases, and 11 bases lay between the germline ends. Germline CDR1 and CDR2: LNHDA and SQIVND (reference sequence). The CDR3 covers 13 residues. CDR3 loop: CASSPVWGDTQYF. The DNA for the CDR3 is TGTGCCAGTAGTCCCGTTTGGGGAGATACGCAGTATTTT.

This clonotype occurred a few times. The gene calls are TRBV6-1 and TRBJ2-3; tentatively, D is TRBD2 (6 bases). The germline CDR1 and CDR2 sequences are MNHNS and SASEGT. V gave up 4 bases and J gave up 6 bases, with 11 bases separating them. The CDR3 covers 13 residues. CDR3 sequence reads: CASSGSAGDTQYF. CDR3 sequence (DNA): TGTGCCAGCAGTGGATCGGCGGGGGATACGCAGTATTTT.